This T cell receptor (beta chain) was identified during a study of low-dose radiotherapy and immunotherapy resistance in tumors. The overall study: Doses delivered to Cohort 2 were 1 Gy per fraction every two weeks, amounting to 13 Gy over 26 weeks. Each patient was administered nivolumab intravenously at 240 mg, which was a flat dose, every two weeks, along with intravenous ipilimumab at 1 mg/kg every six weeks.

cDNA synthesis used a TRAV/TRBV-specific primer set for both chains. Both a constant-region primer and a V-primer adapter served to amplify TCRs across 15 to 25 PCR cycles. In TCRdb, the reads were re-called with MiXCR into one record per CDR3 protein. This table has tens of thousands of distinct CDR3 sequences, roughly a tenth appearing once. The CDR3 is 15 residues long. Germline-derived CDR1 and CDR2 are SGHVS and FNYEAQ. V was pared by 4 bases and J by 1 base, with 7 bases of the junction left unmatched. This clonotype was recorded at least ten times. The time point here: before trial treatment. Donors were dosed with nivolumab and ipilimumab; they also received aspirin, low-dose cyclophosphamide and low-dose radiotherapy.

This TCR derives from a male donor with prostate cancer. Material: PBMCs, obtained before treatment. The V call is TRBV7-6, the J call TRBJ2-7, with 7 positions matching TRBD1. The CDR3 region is CASSSNRGPSYEQYF. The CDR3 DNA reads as TGTGCCAGCAGCTCGAACAGGGGCCCATCCTACGAGCAGTACTTC. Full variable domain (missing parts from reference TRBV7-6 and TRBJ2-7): GAGVSQSPRYKVTKRGQDVALRCDPISGHVSLYWYRQALGQGPEFLTYFNYEAQQDKSGLPNDRFSAERPEGSISTLTIQRTEQRDSAMYRCASSSNRGPSYEQYFGPGTRLTVT.